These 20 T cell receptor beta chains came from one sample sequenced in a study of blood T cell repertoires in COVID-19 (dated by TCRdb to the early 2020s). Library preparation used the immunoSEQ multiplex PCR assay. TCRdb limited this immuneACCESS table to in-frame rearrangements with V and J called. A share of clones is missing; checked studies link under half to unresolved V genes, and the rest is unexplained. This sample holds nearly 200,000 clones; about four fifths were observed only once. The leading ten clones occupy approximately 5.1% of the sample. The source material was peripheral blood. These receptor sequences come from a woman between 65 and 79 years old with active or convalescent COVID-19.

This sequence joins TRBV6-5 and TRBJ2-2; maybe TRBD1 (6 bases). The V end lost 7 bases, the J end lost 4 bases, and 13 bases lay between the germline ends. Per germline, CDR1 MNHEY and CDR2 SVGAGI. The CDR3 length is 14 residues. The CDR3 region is CASKWGLSTGELFF. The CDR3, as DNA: TGTGCCAGCAAATGGGGGCTAAGCACCGGGGAGCTGTTTTTT.

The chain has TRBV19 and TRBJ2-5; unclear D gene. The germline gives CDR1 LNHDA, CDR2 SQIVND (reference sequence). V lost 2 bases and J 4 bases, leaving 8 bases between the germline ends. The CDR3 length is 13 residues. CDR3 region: CASSIWSGETQYF. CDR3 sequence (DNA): TGTGCCAGTAGTATATGGAGTGGAGAGACCCAGTACTTC.

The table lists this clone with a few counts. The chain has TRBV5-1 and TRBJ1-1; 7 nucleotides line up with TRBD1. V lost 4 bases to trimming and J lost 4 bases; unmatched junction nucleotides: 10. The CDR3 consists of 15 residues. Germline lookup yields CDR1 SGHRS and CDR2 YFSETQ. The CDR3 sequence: CASSGGQARTTEAFF. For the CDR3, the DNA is TGCGCCAGCAGCGGCGGACAGGCGAGGACCACTGAAGCTTTCTTT.

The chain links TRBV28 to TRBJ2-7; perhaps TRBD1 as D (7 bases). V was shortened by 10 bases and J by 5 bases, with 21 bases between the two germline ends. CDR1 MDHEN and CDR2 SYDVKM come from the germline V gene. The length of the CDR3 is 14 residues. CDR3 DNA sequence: TGTGCCACCCGCTCCCGGCAGGGGGGTGACGAGCAGTACTTC. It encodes CATRSRQGGDEQYF.

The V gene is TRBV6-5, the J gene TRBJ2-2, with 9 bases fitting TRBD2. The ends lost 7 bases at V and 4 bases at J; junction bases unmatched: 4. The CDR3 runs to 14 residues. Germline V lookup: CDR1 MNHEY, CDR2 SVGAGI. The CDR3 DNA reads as TGTGCCAGCACCTGGACTAGCGTCACCGGGGAGCTGTTTTTT. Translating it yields CASTWTSVTGELFF.

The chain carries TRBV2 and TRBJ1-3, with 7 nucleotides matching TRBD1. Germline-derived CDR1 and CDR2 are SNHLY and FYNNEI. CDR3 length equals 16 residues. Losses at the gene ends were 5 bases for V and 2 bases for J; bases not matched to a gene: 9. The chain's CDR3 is CASSTQTGYAGNTIYF. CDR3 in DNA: TGTGCCAGCAGTACTCAGACAGGGTATGCTGGAAACACCATATATTTT.

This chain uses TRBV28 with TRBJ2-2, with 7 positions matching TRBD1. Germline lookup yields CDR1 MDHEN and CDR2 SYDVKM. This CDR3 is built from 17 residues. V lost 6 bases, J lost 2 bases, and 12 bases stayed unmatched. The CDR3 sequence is CASRTTYRGLNTGELFF. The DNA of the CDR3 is TGTGCCAGCAGAACAACTTACAGGGGTCTCAACACCGGGGAGCTGTTTTTT.

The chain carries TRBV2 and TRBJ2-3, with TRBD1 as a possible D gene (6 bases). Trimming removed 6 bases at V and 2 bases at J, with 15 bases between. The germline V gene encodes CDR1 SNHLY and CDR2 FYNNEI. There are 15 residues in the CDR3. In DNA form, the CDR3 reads TGTGCCAGCAGGAGGCAGGGGTTATCCACAGATACGCAGTATTTT. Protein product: CASRRQGLSTDTQYF.

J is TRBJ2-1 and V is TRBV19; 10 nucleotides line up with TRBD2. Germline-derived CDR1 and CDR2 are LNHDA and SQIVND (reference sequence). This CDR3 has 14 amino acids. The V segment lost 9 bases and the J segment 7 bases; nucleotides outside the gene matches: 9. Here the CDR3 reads CASATSGHNNEQFF. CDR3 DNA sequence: TGTGCCAGCGCGACTAGCGGGCATAATAATGAGCAGTTCTTC. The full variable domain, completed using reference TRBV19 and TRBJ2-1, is DGGITQSPKYLFRKEGQNVTLSCEQNLNHDAMYWYRQDPGQGLRLIYYSQIVNDFQKGDIAEGYSVSREKKESFPLTVTSAQKNPTAFYLCASATSGHNNEQFFGPGTRLTVL.

As DNA, the CDR3 is TGTGCCAGCAGCTTAACCTTGACTAGCGGGAGTCTTTTTGGGACAGATACGCAGTATTTT. Translation: CASSLTLTSGSLFGTDTQYF. The chain employs TRBV5-8 and TRBJ2-3; 12 bases map to TRBD2. This CDR3 region has 20 residues. Germline CDR1 is SGHTS and CDR2 is YDEGEE. J was trimmed by 3 bases and V by 2 bases; bases with no gene match: 16.

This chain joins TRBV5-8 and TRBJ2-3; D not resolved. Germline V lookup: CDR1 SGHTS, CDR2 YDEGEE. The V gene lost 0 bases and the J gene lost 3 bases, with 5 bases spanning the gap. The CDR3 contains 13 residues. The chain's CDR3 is CASSLAQTDTQYF. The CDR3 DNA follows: TGTGCCAGCAGCTTGGCCCAAACAGATACGCAGTATTTT.

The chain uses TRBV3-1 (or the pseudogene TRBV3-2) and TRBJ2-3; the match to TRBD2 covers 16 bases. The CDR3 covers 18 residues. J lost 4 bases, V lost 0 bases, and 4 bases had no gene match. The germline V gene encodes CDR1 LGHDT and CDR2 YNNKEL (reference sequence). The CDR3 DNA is TGTGCCAGCAGCCAAGATGGGACTAGCGGGAGGGATGCAGATACGCAGTATTTT. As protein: CASSQDGTSGRDADTQYF.

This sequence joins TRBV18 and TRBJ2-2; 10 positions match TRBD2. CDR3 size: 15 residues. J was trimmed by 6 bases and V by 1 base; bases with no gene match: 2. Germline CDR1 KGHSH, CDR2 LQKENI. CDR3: CASSPRLAGAGELFF. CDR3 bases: TGTGCCAGCTCACCACGGCTAGCGGGAGCCGGGGAGCTGTTTTTT.

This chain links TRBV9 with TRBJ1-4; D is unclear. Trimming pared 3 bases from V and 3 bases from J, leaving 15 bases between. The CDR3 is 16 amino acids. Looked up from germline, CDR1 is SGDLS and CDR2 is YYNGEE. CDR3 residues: CASSGEGKGANEKLFF. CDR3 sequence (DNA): TGTGCCAGCAGCGGGGAAGGTAAGGGAGCTAATGAAAAACTGTTTTTT.

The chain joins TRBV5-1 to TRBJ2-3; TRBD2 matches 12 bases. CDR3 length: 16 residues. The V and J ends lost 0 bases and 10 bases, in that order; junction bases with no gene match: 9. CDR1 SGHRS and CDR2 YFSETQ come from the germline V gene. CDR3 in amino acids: CASSLGTSGTSIPQYF. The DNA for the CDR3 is TGCGCCAGCAGCTTGGGGACTAGCGGGACAAGTATTCCGCAGTATTTT.

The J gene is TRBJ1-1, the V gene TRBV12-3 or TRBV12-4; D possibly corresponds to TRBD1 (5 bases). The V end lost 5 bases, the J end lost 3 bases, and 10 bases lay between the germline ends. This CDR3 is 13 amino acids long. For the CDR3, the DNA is TGTGCCAGCAGTCGGACCAGGGACACTGAAGCTTTCTTT. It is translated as CASSRTRDTEAFF.

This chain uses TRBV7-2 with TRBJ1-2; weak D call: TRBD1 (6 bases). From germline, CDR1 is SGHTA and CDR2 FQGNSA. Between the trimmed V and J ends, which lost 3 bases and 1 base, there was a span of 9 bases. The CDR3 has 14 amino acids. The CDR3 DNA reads TGTGCCAGCAGCTTTGGGGGCGGTAACTATGGCTACACCTTC. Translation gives CASSFGGGNYGYTF. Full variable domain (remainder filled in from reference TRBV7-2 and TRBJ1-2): GAGVSQSPSNKVTEKGKDVELRCDPISGHTALYWYRQSLGQGLEFLIYFQGNSAPDKSGLPSDRFSAERTGGSVSTLTIQRTQQEDSAVYLCASSFGGGNYGYTFGSGTRLTVV.

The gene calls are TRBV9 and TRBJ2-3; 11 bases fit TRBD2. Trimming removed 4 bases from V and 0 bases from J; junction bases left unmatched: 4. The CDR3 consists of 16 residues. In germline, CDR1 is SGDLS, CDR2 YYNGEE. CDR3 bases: TGTGCCAGCAGCTCGGGACTAGCGGCTAGCACAGATACGCAGTATTTT. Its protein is CASSSGLAASTDTQYF.

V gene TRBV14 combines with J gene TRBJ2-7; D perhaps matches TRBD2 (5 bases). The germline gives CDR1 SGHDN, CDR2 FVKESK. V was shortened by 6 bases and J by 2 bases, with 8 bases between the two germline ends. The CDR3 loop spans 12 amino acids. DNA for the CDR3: TGTGCCAGCAGAGAGGGCCCCTACGAGCAGTACTTC. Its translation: CASREGPYEQYF. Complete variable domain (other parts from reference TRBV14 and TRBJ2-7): EAGVTQFPSHSVIEKGQTVTLRCDPISGHDNLYWYRRVMGKEIKFLLHFVKESKQDESGMPNNRFLAERTGGTYSTLKVQPAELEDSGVYFCASREGPYEQYFGPGTRLTVT.

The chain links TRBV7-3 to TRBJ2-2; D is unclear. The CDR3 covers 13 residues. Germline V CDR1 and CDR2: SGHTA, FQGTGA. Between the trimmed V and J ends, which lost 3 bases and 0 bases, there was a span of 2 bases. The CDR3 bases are TGTGCCAGCAGCTTCACGAACACCGGGGAGCTGTTTTTT. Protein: CASSFTNTGELFF. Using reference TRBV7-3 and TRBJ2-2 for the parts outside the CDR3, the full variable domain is GAGVSQTPSNKVTEKGKYVELRCDPISGHTALYWYRQSLGQGPEFLIYFQGTGAADDSGLPNDRFFAVRPEGSVSTLKIQRTERGDSAVYLCASSFTNTGELFFGEGSRLTVL.